These 5 T cell receptor beta chains came from one sample sequenced in a study of neurological immune-mediated disorders. One entry per CDR3 protein, called by TCRdb with MiXCR from the 5' RACE reads. The data show about 66,000 distinct CDR3 sequences, 3.5% to 5% seen once. Sequenced material: PBMCs. The source of these receptors is a young man with multiple sclerosis.

This clonotype was seen only a few times. Germline is not matched at one junction end, which may reflect a read error. V is TRBV27 and J is TRBJ1-1; no firm D call. CDR1 MNHEY and CDR2 SMNVEV come from the germline V gene (reference sequence). The CDR3 has 16 amino acids. CDR3 loop: CTSSLDWRAANTEAFF. As DNA, the CDR3 is TGTACCAGCAGTTTAGATTGGCGGGCTGCGAACACTGAAGCTTTCTTT.

This clonotype was recorded many times. CDR3 coding DNA: TGTGCCAGCAGCCCGTGGACAGGCCGAGATTCACCCCTCCACTTT. This gives the protein CASSPWTGRDSPLHF. The chain carries TRBV7-6 and TRBJ1-6; 7 bases line up with TRBD1. This CDR3 comprises 15 residues. Germline V gene data show CDR1 as SGHVS and CDR2 as FNYEAQ. Trimming removed 5 bases from V and 8 bases from J; junction bases left unmatched: 9.

Many counts were recorded for this clonotype. The chain links TRBV2 to TRBJ2-4; D unclear. The V end lost 4 bases, the J end lost 5 bases, and 3 bases lay between the germline ends. The germline CDR1 and CDR2 sequences are SNHLY and FYNNEI. The CDR3 length is 11 residues. CDR3 DNA sequence: TGTGCCAGCAGTGCGGAAAACATTCAGTACTTC. Its translation: CASSAENIQYF. Drawing the rest from reference TRBV2 and TRBJ2-4, the complete variable domain is EPEVTQTPSHQVTQMGQEVILRCVPISNHLYFYWYRQILGQKVEFLVSFYNNEISEKSEIFDDQFSVERPDGSNFTLKIRSTKLEDSAMYFCASSAENIQYFGAGTRLSVL.

This clonotype has a count of ten or more. The rearrangement links TRBV11-2 to TRBJ2-7; no definite D call. The CDR3 runs 11 residues. Germline V gene lookup returns CDR1 SGHAT and CDR2 FQNNGV. V was clipped by 4 bases and J by 3 bases, with 4 bases between them. This CDR3 reads CASSWGYEQYF. Written as DNA, the CDR3 is TGTGCCAGCAGCTGGGGCTACGAGCAGTACTTC.

This chain uses TRBV28 with TRBJ2-7; a weak D match, TRBD2 (6 bases). Trimming left V 3 bases short and J 2 bases short, with 11 bases between. The germline V gene encodes CDR1 MDHEN and CDR2 SYDVKM. The CDR3 covers 14 residues. CDR3 loop: CASSFRGLPYEQYF. DNA of the CDR3: TGTGCCAGCAGTTTCCGGGGACTTCCCTACGAGCAGTACTTC.